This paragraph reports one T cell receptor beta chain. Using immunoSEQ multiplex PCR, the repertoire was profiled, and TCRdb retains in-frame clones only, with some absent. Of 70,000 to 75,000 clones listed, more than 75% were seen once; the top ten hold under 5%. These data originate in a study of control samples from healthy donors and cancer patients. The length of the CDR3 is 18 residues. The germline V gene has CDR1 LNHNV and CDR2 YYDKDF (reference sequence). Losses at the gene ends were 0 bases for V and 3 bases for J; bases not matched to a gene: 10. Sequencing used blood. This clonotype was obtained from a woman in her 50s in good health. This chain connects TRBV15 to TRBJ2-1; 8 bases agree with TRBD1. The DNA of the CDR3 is TGTGCCACCAGCAGAGATCGTACTGGGACAGGCAACTACAATGAGCAGTTCTTC. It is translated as CATSRDRTGTGNYNEQFF.